These 19 T cell receptor beta chains came from one sample sequenced in a study of regulatory T cells in long-lasting Graves disease. Described time point: persistent/refractory GD, antithyroid drugs over 5 years with positive TRAb. From RNA extracted from PBMCs, the TCR library was made. Construction of the TCR beta libraries employed iRepertoire HTBI primers in conjunction with Arm-PCR of CDR3 regions. Each CDR3 protein gets one entry after TCRdb re-called the multiplex PCR reads with MiXCR. Of a few hundred thousand distinct CDR3 sequences in the sample, about 20% were seen once. The starting material was peripheral blood mononuclear cells (PBMCs), obtained when the disease was refractory, from a patient treated with antithyroid drugs. The receptor source for this set is a female donor with Graves disease.

This clonotype occurred many times. The chain links TRBV28 to TRBJ2-7, with 12 bases matching TRBD2. The CDR3 runs 21 residues. Looked up from germline, CDR1 is MDHEN and CDR2 is SYDVKM. Trimming cost V 5 bases and J 6 bases; bases outside gene matches: 26. The CDR3 nucleotides read TGTGCCAGCAGTCCACTGGGGCCGATGGCTAGCGGGAGGGCCCCTCTGGGCGAGCAGTACTTC. It is translated as CASSPLGPMASGRAPLGEQYF. The variable domain in full, with the rest retrieved from reference TRBV28 and TRBJ2-7, is DVKVTQSSRYLVKRTGEKVFLECVQDMDHENMFWYRQDPGLGLRLIYFSYDVKMKEKGDIPEGYSVSREKKERFSLILESASTNQTSMYLCASSPLGPMASGRAPLGEQYFGPGTRLTVT.

CDR3 region: CASSWGPGMVEQYF. Written as DNA, the CDR3 is TGTGCCAGCAGTTGGGGCCCGGGTATGGTCGAGCAGTACTTC. The rearrangement joins TRBV27 to TRBJ2-7, with D tentatively TRBD1 (5 bases). The CDR3 consists of 14 residues. Germline V gene lookup returns CDR1 MNHEY and CDR2 SMNVEV (reference sequence). Trimming shortened V by 4 bases and J by 6 bases, and 16 bases separated the two germline ends.

This chain joins TRBV20-1 and TRBJ1-5, with 9 bases aligning to TRBD1. Germline V gene data show CDR1 as DFQATT and CDR2 as SNEGSKA (reference sequence). J lost 5 bases, V lost 0 bases, and 2 bases had no gene match. The CDR3 is 14 residues long. The CDR3 DNA reads TGCAGTGCTAGAGAAGGACAGGGGTATCAGCCCCAGCATTTT. It yields the protein CSAREGQGYQPQHF.

In this sample, this clonotype turned up many times. The genes are TRBV6-2 or TRBV6-3 and TRBJ2-7; D call uncertain. Germline V gene sequence: CDR1 MNHEY, CDR2 SVGEGT. CDR3 length: 11 residues. V dropped 2 bases and J dropped 5 bases, with 4 bases sitting between them. CDR3 sequence (DNA): TGTGCCAGCAGTTACAGGGACGAGCAGTACTTC. Amino acids: CASSYRDEQYF.

The genes are TRBV29-1 and TRBJ1-2; tentative D call: TRBD1 (6 bases). V dropped 6 bases and J dropped 3 bases, with 23 bases sitting between them. CDR3 length equals 16 residues. Per germline, CDR1 SQVTM and CDR2 ANQGSEA. This CDR3 reads CSVDGQGFGLDYGYTF. DNA of the CDR3: TGCAGCGTGGACGGTCAGGGGTTCGGGCTTGACTATGGCTACACCTTC.

The chain joins TRBV7-3 to TRBJ2-2; a possible D gene is TRBD2 (5 bases). Deletions cut 5 bases from V and 0 bases from J, with 10 bases between. In germline, CDR1 is SGHTA, CDR2 FQGTGA. The CDR3 sequence is 15 residues long. The CDR3 DNA follows: TGTGCCAGCAGCCCCGGACTCTCGAACACCGGGGAGCTGTTTTTT. It translates to CASSPGLSNTGELFF.

The chain combines TRBV4-1 with TRBJ2-5; D is ambiguous. Trimming left V 1 base short and J 1 base short, with 7 bases between. This CDR3 has 14 amino acids. Per the germline V gene, CDR1 is MGHRA and CDR2 is YSYEKL. The CDR3 sequence is CASSQAPGQETQYF. Here the CDR3 DNA reads TGCGCCAGCAGCCAAGCCCCCGGCCAAGAGACCCAGTACTTC.

There are a few counts of this clonotype. The chain employs TRBV6-5 and TRBJ2-5, with D perhaps assigned TRBD1 or TRBD2 (6 bases each). The CDR3 is made up of 15 amino acids. Looked up from germline, CDR1 is MNHEY and CDR2 is SVGAGI. V gave up 0 bases and J gave up 2 bases, with 10 bases separating them. This CDR3 reads CASSYSGGRQETQYF. The CDR3 coding sequence is TGTGCCAGCAGTTACTCGGGGGGCCGTCAAGAGACCCAGTACTTC.

This clonotype appeared many times. The chain joins TRBV7-2 to TRBJ2-2; D call uncertain. The germline V gene has CDR1 SGHTA and CDR2 FQGNSA. V dropped 1 base and J dropped 7 bases, with 4 bases sitting between them. This CDR3 has 12 amino acids. This chain's CDR3 is CASSLVHGELFF. The CDR3 DNA follows: TGTGCCAGCAGCTTAGTACACGGGGAGCTGTTTTTT.

This clonotype has ten or more counts. This chain connects TRBV29-1 to TRBJ2-5, with TRBD1 identical over 10 bases. Per germline, CDR1 SQVTM and CDR2 ANQGSEA. The CDR3 is 13 amino acids. V lost 6 bases and J lost 7; bases outside the gene matches: 8. The CDR3 here is CSVTGGAQGTQYF. CDR3 bases: TGCAGCGTGACAGGGGGCGCCCAGGGGACCCAGTACTTC.

This clonotype was seen ten or more times. This chain connects TRBV12-3 or TRBV12-4 to TRBJ2-7; 8 bases agree with TRBD2. The trim removed 6 bases at V and 7 bases at J, leaving 11 bases unmatched. This CDR3 has 14 residues. The CDR3 is CASSYTSGAREQYF. The CDR3, as DNA: TGTGCCAGCAGCTACACTAGCGGAGCACGGGAGCAGTACTTC.

The chain uses TRBV20-1 and TRBJ1-1; TRBD1 is a possible D gene (6 bases). V was pared by 6 bases and J by 3 bases, with 14 bases between. Germline V gene lookup returns CDR1 DFQATT and CDR2 SNEGSKA (reference sequence). This CDR3 spans 13 amino acids. The CDR3 DNA reads TGCAGTGCCGCGCAGGGGCCGGACACTGAAGCTTTCTTT. It is translated as CSAAQGPDTEAFF.

J is TRBJ1-2 and V is TRBV6-1; D is possibly TRBD1 (6 bases). This CDR3 spans 15 amino acids. Trimming stripped 6 bases from V and 5 bases from J, with 19 bases between. CDR1 is MNHNS, CDR2 SASEGT, per germline. The CDR3 is CASSQNREGLYGYTF. CDR3 bases: TGTGCCAGCAGCCAGAACAGGGAGGGGCTGTATGGCTACACCTTC.

The chain couples TRBV19 to TRBJ1-1, with D hard to call. The CDR3 length is 13 residues. Germline V gene data show CDR1 as LNHDA and CDR2 as SQIVND (reference sequence). V was pared by 5 bases and J by 8 bases, with 15 bases between. The CDR3: CASSASSWGEAFF. The CDR3 DNA reads TGTGCCAGTAGTGCTTCCAGTTGGGGAGAAGCTTTCTTT.

This clonotype was counted only a few times. The chain links TRBV20-1 to TRBJ1-4; D ambiguous. The CDR3 runs to 12 residues. From germline, CDR1 is DFQATT and CDR2 SNEGSKA (reference sequence). The CDR3 sequence is CSAVATNEKLFF. DNA of the CDR3: TGCAGCGCGGTTGCAACTAATGAAAAACTGTTTTTT.

V gene TRBV30 combines with J gene TRBJ2-7; TRBD1 is a possible D gene (6 bases). There are 13 residues in the CDR3. CDR1 is GTSNPN, CDR2 SVGIG, per germline (reference sequence). The germline V and J ends were trimmed by 2 bases and 7 bases, with 15 bases remaining between them. The CDR3 sequence is CAWSFRGNGEQYF. CDR3 nucleotide sequence: TGTGCCTGGAGTTTTAGGGGGAACGGAGAGCAGTACTTC.

This chain links TRBV7-6 with TRBJ2-2; TRBD2 matches at 10 bases. The V gene's germline CDR1 is SGHVS and CDR2 FNYEAQ. The CDR3 has 16 residues. After removal of 5 bases from V and 7 bases from J, the junction contained 10 bases not matched to a gene. CDR3 residues: CASSPTSGRAHGELFF. As DNA, the CDR3 is TGTGCCAGCAGCCCGACCAGCGGGAGGGCCCACGGGGAGCTGTTTTTT.

V usage is TRBV28 and J usage is TRBJ1-5, with 7 bases aligning to TRBD1. The CDR3 has 16 residues. Germline V CDR1 and CDR2: MDHEN, SYDVKM. The V segment lost 11 bases and the J segment 0 bases; nucleotides outside the gene matches: 13. The CDR3 is CAVKPPGGYSNQPQHF. For the CDR3, the DNA is TGTGCCGTAAAACCCCCAGGGGGTTATAGCAATCAGCCCCAGCATTTT. Together with reference TRBV28 and TRBJ1-5, the CDR3 gives the full variable domain: DVKVTQSSRYLVKRTGEKVFLECVQDMDHENMFWYRQDPGLGLRLIYFSYDVKMKEKGDIPEGYSVSREKKERFSLILESASTNQTSMYLCAVKPPGGYSNQPQHFGDGTRLSIL.

In its sample, this clonotype was seen a few times. Germline is not matched at one junction end, which may reflect a read error. This chain uses TRBV28 with TRBJ1-5; 8 bases agree with TRBD1. This CDR3 has 13 amino acids. Germline CDR1 is MDHEN and CDR2 is SYDVKM. DNA for the CDR3: TGTGCCAGCAGTTCAGGGGGCGATCAGTCCCAGCATTTT. Translating it yields CASSSGGDQSQHF.